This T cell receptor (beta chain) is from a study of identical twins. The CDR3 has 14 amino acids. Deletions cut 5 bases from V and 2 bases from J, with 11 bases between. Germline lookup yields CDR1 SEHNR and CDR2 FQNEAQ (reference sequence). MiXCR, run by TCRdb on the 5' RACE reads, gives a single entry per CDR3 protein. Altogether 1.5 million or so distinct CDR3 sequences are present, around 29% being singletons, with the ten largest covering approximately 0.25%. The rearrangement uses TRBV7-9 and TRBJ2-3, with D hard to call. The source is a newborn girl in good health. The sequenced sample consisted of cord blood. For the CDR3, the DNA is TGTGCCAGCAGCCGTACGTTGGACACAGATACGCAGTATTTT. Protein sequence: CASSRTLDTDTQYF.